A selection of T cell receptor beta chains follows, all from one sample in a study of somatic mutations in cytotoxic T cells in rheumatoid arthritis. Libraries were prepared by immunoSEQ multiplex PCR; TCRdb keeps only in-frame clonotypes and omits some of them. Altogether approximately 380 clones are present, about nine tenths being singletons, with the ten largest covering less than 12%. Sequencing was performed on CD8+ T cells sorted from blood. The receptors originated from a woman aged 70-85 years with rheumatoid arthritis. Each CDR3 is given with its conserved first and last residue. A D gene is named only where the DNA matches it firmly. Expanded clones get a size class; other rows say once, few or many, or leave the size out.

j_call v_call clone_size d_call cdr3_aa cdr3_nt
TRBJ1-4 TRBV9 NA TRBD1 CASSGRQGTLFF TGTGCCAGCAGCGGGAGACAGGGGACACTGTTTTTT
TRBJ2-3 TRBV9 NA TRBD2 CASSVAGSGRLDTQYF TGTGCCAGCAGCGTAGCGGGTAGCGGGAGATTAGATACGCAGTATTTT
TRBJ1-4 TRBV9 NA NA CASSVGARGNEKLFF TGTGCCAGCAGCGTAGGGGCTCGGGGTAATGAAAAACTGTTTTTT
TRBJ1-1 TRBV11-2 NA NA CASSPSRVRAEAFF TGTGCCAGCAGCCCGAGCAGGGTCAGGGCTGAAGCTTTCTTT
TRBJ2-1 TRBV9 NA NA CASSLANEQFF TGTGCCAGCAGTCTAGCCAATGAGCAGTTCTTC
TRBJ2-6 TRBV1 NA NA CTSRSGSRANVLTF TGCACCAGCAGGTCCGGGAGTCGGGCCAACGTCCTGACTTTC
TRBJ2-2 TRBV9 once TRBD2 CASSVEGSGGPTGELFF TGTGCCAGCAGCGTTGAAGGGAGCGGGGGGCCCACCGGGGAGCTGTTTTTT
TRBJ2-2 TRBV9 NA TRBD2 CASRLAANTGELFF TGTGCCAGCCGACTAGCGGCGAACACCGGGGAGCTGTTTTTT
TRBJ2-5 TRBV9 NA NA CASSPWTAPQETQYF TGTGCCAGCAGCCCTTGGACAGCACCCCAAGAGACCCAGTACTTC
TRBJ2-3 TRBV9 NA TRBD2 CASRRGGSADTQYF TGTGCCAGCAGGCGGGGGGGCTCTGCAGATACGCAGTATTTT
TRBJ2-5 TRBV9 NA NA CASSVGGLGQGETQYF TGTGCCAGCAGCGTAGGGGGTCTGGGACAAGGGGAGACCCAGTACTTC
TRBJ2-7 TRBV5-4 NA TRBD1 CASSYRGAYEQYF TGTGCCAGCAGCTACAGGGGGGCCTACGAGCAGTACTTC
TRBJ1-5 TRBV10-3 NA TRBD1 CAIGTGDSNQPQHF TGTGCCATAGGGACAGGGGATAGCAATCAGCCCCAGCATTTT
TRBJ2-2 TRBV9 NA TRBD2 CASSVTGGTAGELFF TGTGCCAGCAGCGTCACCGGGGGGACGGCCGGGGAGCTGTTTTTT
TRBJ1-2 TRBV9 NA NA CASSVANKAGDTYGYTF TGTGCCAGCAGCGTAGCTAATAAGGCAGGGGACACCTATGGCTACACCTTC
TRBJ2-1 TRBV9 NA TRBD2 CASTSSGSSYNEQFF TGTGCCAGCACATCTAGCGGGAGCTCCTACAATGAGCAGTTCTTC
TRBJ2-1 TRBV9 NA TRBD2 CASSPGLVSFWSSYNEQFF TGTGCCAGCAGCCCGGGACTAGTAAGTTTTTGGAGCTCCTACAATGAGCAGTTCTTC
TRBJ2-1 TRBV9 NA TRBD2 CASSPGGGSSYNEQFF TGTGCCAGCAGCCCCGGCGGGGGGAGTTCCTACAATGAGCAGTTCTTC
TRBJ2-1 TRBV9 NA NA CASSVALAINEQFF TGTGCCAGCAGCGTGGCACTAGCCATCAATGAGCAGTTCTTC
TRBJ2-7 TRBV2 NA TRBD1 CASSEGGGQGRNEQYF TGTGCCAGCAGTGAAGGGGGGGGACAGGGCCGCAACGAGCAGTACTTC
TRBJ2-2 TRBV9 NA TRBD1 CASTETGSNTGELFF TGTGCCAGCACCGAGACAGGGTCGAACACCGGGGAGCTGTTTTTT
TRBJ1-2 TRBV7-9 NA TRBD1 CASSPEGQENYGYTF TGTGCCAGCAGCCCTGAGGGACAGGAGAACTATGGCTACACCTTC
TRBJ2-5 TRBV9 NA TRBD2 CASSVAGGRGETQYF TGTGCCAGCAGCGTAGCCGGCGGGAGAGGGGAGACCCAGTACTTC
TRBJ1-2 TRBV9 few NA CASSVTENYGYTF TGTGCCAGCAGCGTTACTGAGAACTATGGCTACACCTTC
TRBJ2-1 TRBV9 NA TRBD2 CASSVRGLADYNEQFF TGTGCCAGCAGCGTTAGAGGACTAGCCGATTACAATGAGCAGTTCTTC
TRBJ1-2 TRBV9 NA TRBD1 CASSASGTGGLYGYTF TGTGCCAGCAGCGCTTCCGGGACAGGGGGGCTCTATGGCTACACCTTC
TRBJ2-3 TRBV9 NA TRBD1 CASSVEGAGEGPLDTQYF TGTGCCAGCAGCGTAGAGGGGGCAGGCGAAGGACCCCTAGATACGCAGTATTTT
TRBJ1-3 TRBV5-5 once TRBD1 CASSLNRDSGNTIYF TGTGCCAGCAGCTTGAACCGGGACAGTGGAAACACCATATATTTT
TRBJ2-1 TRBV9 NA TRBD2 CASSVWSGVGVEQFF TGTGCCAGCAGCGTATGGAGCGGGGTGGGTGTTGAGCAGTTCTTC
TRBJ2-7 TRBV9 NA TRBD1 CASSAGTGGYEQYF TGTGCCAGCAGCGCAGGGACAGGGGGCTACGAGCAGTACTTC
TRBJ1-4 TRBV9 NA NA CASSVEAGWGEKLFF TGTGCCAGCAGCGTAGAGGCAGGGTGGGGTGAAAAACTGTTTTTT
TRBJ2-3 TRBV4-1 NA TRBD2 CASSQVTGGPADTQYF TGCGCCAGCAGCCAAGTAACGGGGGGGCCCGCAGATACGCAGTATTTT
TRBJ1-2 TRBV9 NA TRBD1 CASSPTGATNYGYTF TGTGCCAGCAGCCCGACAGGGGCGACTAACTATGGCTACACCTTC
TRBJ2-7 TRBV9 NA NA CASSEETGRSYEQYF TGTGCCAGCAGCGAAGAGACAGGGAGGTCCTACGAGCAGTACTTC
TRBJ2-4 TRBV9 NA NA CASSPRTENIQYF TGTGCCAGCAGCCCCCGGACAGAAAACATTCAGTACTTC
TRBJ2-3 TRBV9 NA TRBD1 CASSAGTGPSETDTQYF TGTGCCAGCAGCGCTGGGACAGGCCCATCGGAGACAGATACGCAGTATTTT
TRBJ1-4 TRBV9 NA NA CASSVGVTENEKLFF TGTGCCAGCAGCGTAGGTGTGACGGAGAATGAAAAACTGTTTTTT